This paragraph reports one T cell receptor beta chain. This sample was taken from a study of blood T cell repertoires in COVID-19. Study-wide background: T cells, B-cell-depleted T cells, or PBMCs supplied cDNA or gDNA.

Individuals drawn from 20 to 25 US areas were roughly 18 to 95 years old. Repertoires were generated with immunoSEQ multiplex PCR, while TCRdb's copy carries only in-frame clones and drops some. Here the sample spans fewer than 250,000 clones, 89% being singletons. Unmatched junction bases numbered 2, after V lost 4 bases and J lost 0 bases. CDR1 is MDHEN, CDR2 SYDVKM, per germline. This CDR3 comprises 14 residues. This rearrangement joins TRBV28 to TRBJ1-2; 7 bases line up with TRBD1. The TCR comes from a woman aged 18-29 years who had recovered from COVID-19. Specimen: PBMCs or T cells enriched from blood (not recorded which). The CDR3 spells CASSSGQPNYGYTF. CDR3 DNA sequence: TGTGCCAGCAGTTCGGGACAGCCTAACTATGGCTACACCTTC.